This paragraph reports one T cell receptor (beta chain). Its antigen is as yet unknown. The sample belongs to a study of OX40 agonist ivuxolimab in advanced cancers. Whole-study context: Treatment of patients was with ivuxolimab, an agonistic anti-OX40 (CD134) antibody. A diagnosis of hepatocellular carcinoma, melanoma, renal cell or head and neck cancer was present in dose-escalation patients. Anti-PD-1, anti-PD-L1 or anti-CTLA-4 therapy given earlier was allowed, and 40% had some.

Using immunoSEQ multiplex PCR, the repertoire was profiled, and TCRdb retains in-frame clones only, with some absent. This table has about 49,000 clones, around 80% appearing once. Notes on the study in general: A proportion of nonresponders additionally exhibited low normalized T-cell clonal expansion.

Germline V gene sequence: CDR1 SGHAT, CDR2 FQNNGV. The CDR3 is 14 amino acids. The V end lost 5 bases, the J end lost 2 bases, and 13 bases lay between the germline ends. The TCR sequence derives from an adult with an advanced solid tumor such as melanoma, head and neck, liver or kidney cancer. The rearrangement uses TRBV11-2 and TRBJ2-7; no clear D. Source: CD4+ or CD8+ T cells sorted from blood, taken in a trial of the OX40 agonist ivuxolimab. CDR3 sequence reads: CASSPKTDAYEQYF. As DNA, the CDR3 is TGTGCCAGCAGCCCAAAGACGGACGCCTACGAGCAGTACTTC. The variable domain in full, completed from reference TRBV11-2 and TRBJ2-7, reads EAGVAQSPRYKIIEKRQSVAFWCNPISGHATLYWYQQILGQGPKLLIQFQNNGVVDDSQLPKDRFSAERLKGVDSTLKIQPAKLEDSAVYLCASSPKTDAYEQYFGPGTRLTVT.